These 15 T cell receptor beta chains share one sample of origin, sequenced in a study of cytomegalovirus exposure and HLA in healthy donors. PCR was performed using 60 Vbeta and 13 Jbeta primers. The data were produced by immunoSEQ multiplex PCR, yet TCRdb's version contains in-frame clones alone and is incomplete. The sample carries approximately 160,000 clones, about 75% recorded once. The specimen was PBMCs. Every receptor here comes from a male donor in good health and CMV-seropositive.

This clone was observed a few times. The chain employs TRBV7-6 and TRBJ1-5; TRBD1 aligns across 7 bases. The trim removed 6 bases at V and 4 bases at J, leaving 6 bases unmatched. Germline V gives CDR1 SGHVS, CDR2 FNYEAQ. There are 14 residues in the CDR3. CDR3 nucleotides: TGTGCCAGCAGTCCCGGGGGACAGAATCAGCCCCAGCATTTT. Encoded protein: CASSPGGQNQPQHF.

The sample holds a few counts of this clone. The chain carries TRBV15 and TRBJ2-6; 9 positions agree with TRBD1. The trim removed 8 bases at V and 0 bases at J, leaving 2 bases unmatched. The CDR3 is 15 amino acids. Germline values: CDR1 LNHNV, CDR2 YYDKDF (reference sequence). CDR3 DNA sequence: TGTGCCACCGGACAGGGGAGCTCTGGGGCCAACGTCCTGACTTTC. It specifies CATGQGSSGANVLTF.

The gene calls are TRBV5-1 and TRBJ2-1, with TRBD2 matching over 7 bases. In germline, CDR1 is SGHRS, CDR2 YFSETQ. The CDR3 spans 15 residues. V lost 0 bases to trimming and J lost 6 bases; unmatched junction nucleotides: 6. The chain's CDR3 is CASSLEGGGSNEQFF. The CDR3 DNA is TGCGCCAGCAGCTTGGAGGGCGGGGGTAGCAATGAGCAGTTCTTC.

The chain couples TRBV7-2 to TRBJ2-2; TRBD2 aligns across 7 bases. Germline-derived CDR1 and CDR2 are SGHTA and FQGNSA. V dropped 5 bases and J dropped 0; count of bases not matched to a gene: 6. The CDR3 has 16 amino acids. In DNA form, the CDR3 reads TGTGCCAGCAGCCCCAGGGCGGGGGCGAACACCGGGGAGCTGTTTTTT. This sequence encodes CASSPRAGANTGELFF.

In this sample, this clone turned up once. V gene TRBV13 combines with J gene TRBJ1-6, with D unclear. Germline loops: CDR1 PRHDT, CDR2 FYEKMQ (reference sequence). Deletions cut 5 bases from V and 7 bases from J, with 12 bases between. CDR3 length: 14 amino acids. The CDR3 spells CASSPMARNSPLHF. The CDR3 DNA is TGTGCCAGCAGCCCCATGGCTAGGAATTCACCCCTCCACTTT.

The chain uses TRBV18 and TRBJ1-2; D remains unclear. The CDR3 extends over 11 amino acids. Germline CDR1 reads KGHSH; CDR2 reads LQKENI. V gave up 6 bases and J gave up 5 bases, with 7 bases separating them. The CDR3 DNA reads TGTGCCAGCTCCTCGAGGTATGGCTACACCTTC. Its protein product is CASSSRYGYTF.

This chain connects TRBV6-1 to TRBJ2-7, with a weak D call TRBD2 (5 bases). Germline lookup yields CDR1 MNHNS and CDR2 SASEGT. The germline V and J ends were trimmed by 7 bases and 3 bases, with 16 bases remaining between them. The CDR3 runs to 14 residues. The CDR3 coding sequence is TGTGCCAGCATCACAAGCGGAGTTTTCTACGAGCAGTACTTC. Protein product: CASITSGVFYEQYF.

The V and J genes are TRBV5-1 and TRBJ2-1; D remains unclear. Germline-derived CDR1 and CDR2 are SGHRS and YFSETQ. The CDR3 length is 11 residues. Trimming cost V 1 base and J 7 bases, with 3 bases left between them. The CDR3 spells CASSLTNEQFF. The CDR3 DNA sequence: TGCGCCAGCAGCTTGACTAATGAGCAGTTCTTC.

As to this clone: This clone may be a read error of a much larger clone one base away. The DNA for the CDR3 is TGTGCCAGCAGCCCGGGCACCGGGGAGCTGTTTTTT. It codes for CASSPGTGELFF. The chain links TRBV9 to TRBJ2-2, with no clear D. The CDR3 loop spans 12 amino acids. From germline, CDR1 is SGDLS and CDR2 YYNGEE. V was clipped by 4 bases and J by 4 bases, with 5 bases between them.

The chain is built from TRBV18 and TRBJ1-5; tentative D call: TRBD1 (6 bases). Germline CDR1 and CDR2: KGHSH and LQKENI. Trimming removed 5 bases from V and 0 bases from J, with 14 bases in between. The CDR3 extends over 16 amino acids. The CDR3 region is CASSKLGTLSNQPQHF. Here the CDR3 DNA reads TGTGCCAGCTCAAAGTTGGGGACACTTAGCAATCAGCCCCAGCATTTT.

This rearrangement joins TRBV7-9 to TRBJ2-1, with 8 bases matching TRBD1. The CDR3 loop spans 17 amino acids. With V trimmed by 5 bases and J by 4 bases, 13 bases remained unmatched. Germline V gene lookup returns CDR1 SEHNR and CDR2 FQNEAQ (reference sequence). The CDR3, as DNA: TGTGCCAGCAGCGTTATCGACAGGGGTTTCCAGTACAATGAGCAGTTCTTC. Protein sequence: CASSVIDRGFQYNEQFF.

The chain recombines TRBV9 with TRBJ2-2; TRBD2 might be the D (5 bases). There are 13 residues in the CDR3. Germline V gene data show CDR1 as SGDLS and CDR2 as YYNGEE. V was cut by 10 bases and J by 3 bases, with 13 bases left in between. The CDR3 loop is CAPLGNDTGELFF. The CDR3 DNA reads as TGTGCCCCCCTCGGGAACGACACCGGGGAGCTGTTTTTT.

This chain uses TRBV19 with TRBJ2-3, with 8 positions matching TRBD2. CDR1 LNHDA and CDR2 SQIVND come from the germline V gene (reference sequence). The CDR3 has 15 amino acids. The V segment lost 2 bases and the J segment 4 bases; nucleotides outside the gene matches: 5. CDR3 sequence (DNA): TGTGCCAGTAGTATAATTAGCGGGGTTTCAGATACGCAGTATTTT. It encodes CASSIISGVSDTQYF.

The chain is built from TRBV29-1 and TRBJ2-3; maybe TRBD1 (5 bases). The CDR3 has 14 residues. The germline V gene has CDR1 SQVTM and CDR2 ANQGSEA. V was pared by 1 base and J by 6 bases, with 14 bases between. The CDR3 region is CSVEGMGRTDTQYF. Written as DNA, the CDR3 is TGCAGCGTTGAAGGTATGGGGCGAACGGATACGCAGTATTTT.

J is TRBJ1-5 and V is TRBV6-1, with 7 positions matching TRBD1. Germline CDR1 MNHNS, CDR2 SASEGT. The CDR3 covers 13 residues. V dropped 8 bases and J dropped 4; count of bases not matched to a gene: 5. CDR3 DNA sequence: TGTGCCAGCTTAGGACAGGCGAATCAGCCCCAGCATTTT. It yields the protein CASLGQANQPQHF.